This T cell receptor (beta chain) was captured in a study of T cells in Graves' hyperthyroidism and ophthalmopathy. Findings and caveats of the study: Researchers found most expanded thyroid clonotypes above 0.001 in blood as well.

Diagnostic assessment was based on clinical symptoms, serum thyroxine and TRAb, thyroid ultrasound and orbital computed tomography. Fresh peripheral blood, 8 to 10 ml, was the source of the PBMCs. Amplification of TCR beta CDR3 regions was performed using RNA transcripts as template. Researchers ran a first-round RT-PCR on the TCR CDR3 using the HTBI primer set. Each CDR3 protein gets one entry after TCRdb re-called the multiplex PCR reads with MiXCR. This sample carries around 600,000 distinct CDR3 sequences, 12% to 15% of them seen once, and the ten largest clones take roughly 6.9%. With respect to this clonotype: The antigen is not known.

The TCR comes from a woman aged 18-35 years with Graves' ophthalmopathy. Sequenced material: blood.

CDR3 bases: TGTGCCAGCATGGCCGGGACTAGCTCTGGTACGCAGTATTTT. It yields the protein CASMAGTSSGTQYF. The V and J genes are TRBV6-1 and TRBJ2-3; 9 bases fit TRBD2. V was pared by 7 bases and J by 8 bases, with 10 bases of the junction left unmatched. The CDR3 contains 14 residues. Germline loops: CDR1 MNHNS, CDR2 SASEGT.